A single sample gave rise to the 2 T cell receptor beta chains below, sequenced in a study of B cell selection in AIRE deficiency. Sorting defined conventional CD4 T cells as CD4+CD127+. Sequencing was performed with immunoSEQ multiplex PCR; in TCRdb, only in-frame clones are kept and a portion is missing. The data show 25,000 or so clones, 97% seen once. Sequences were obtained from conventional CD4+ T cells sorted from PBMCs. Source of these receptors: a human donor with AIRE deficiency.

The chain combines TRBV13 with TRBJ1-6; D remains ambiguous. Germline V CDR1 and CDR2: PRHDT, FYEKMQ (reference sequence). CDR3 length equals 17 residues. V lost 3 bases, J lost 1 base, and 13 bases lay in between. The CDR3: CASSFRTGASYNSPLHF. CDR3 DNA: TGTGCCAGCAGCTTTCGGACCGGTGCATCCTATAATTCACCCCTCCACTTT.

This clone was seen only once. The CDR3 loop reads CASSHRLAGNTGELFF. In DNA form, the CDR3 reads TGTGCCAGCAGCCACAGACTAGCGGGGAACACCGGGGAGCTGTTTTTT. V and J are TRBV5-5 and TRBJ2-2, with 10 bases matching TRBD2. This CDR3 is 16 amino acids long. Germline V gene lookup returns CDR1 SGHKS and CDR2 YYEKEE (reference sequence). V gave up 4 bases and J gave up 1 base; unmatched junction bases: 4.